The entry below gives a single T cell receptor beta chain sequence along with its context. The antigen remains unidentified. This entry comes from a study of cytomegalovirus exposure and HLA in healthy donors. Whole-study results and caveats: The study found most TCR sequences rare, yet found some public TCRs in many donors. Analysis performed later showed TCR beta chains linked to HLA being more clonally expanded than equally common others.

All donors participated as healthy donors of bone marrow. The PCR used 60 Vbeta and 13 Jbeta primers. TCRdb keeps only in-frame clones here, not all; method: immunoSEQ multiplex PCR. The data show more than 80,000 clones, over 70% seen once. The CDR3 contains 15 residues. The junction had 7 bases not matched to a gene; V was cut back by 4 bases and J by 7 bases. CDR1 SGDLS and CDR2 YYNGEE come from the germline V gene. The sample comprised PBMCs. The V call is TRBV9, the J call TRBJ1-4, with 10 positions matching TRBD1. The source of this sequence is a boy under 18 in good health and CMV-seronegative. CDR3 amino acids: CASSSQTGGGEKLFF. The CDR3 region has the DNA TGTGCCAGCAGCTCACAGACAGGGGGCGGTGAAAAACTGTTTTTT.